This TCR beta chain is drawn from a study of blood T cell repertoires in COVID-19. Participants' own reports of clinical history determined their cohort assignment. Original processing notes: Estimated nucleated cell counts came from reference gene primer amplification. Repertoires were generated with immunoSEQ multiplex PCR, while TCRdb's copy carries only in-frame clones and drops some. V, J and clone size are taken as reported in that table, and D and trimming were inferred from the DNA itself. This table has 400,000 to 500,000 clones, about 88% appearing once. This clone was detected once. The sample consisted of PBMCs or T cells enriched from blood (not recorded which). The clonotype originates from a woman between 18 and 29 years old who had been exposed to COVID-19.

The chain's CDR3 is CASSLLGGGETQYF. The CDR3 region has the DNA TGTGCCAGCAGCTTGCTAGGAGGTGGAGAGACCCAGTACTTC. The rearrangement joins TRBV5-4 to TRBJ2-5; tentatively, D is TRBD2 (5 bases). Deletions cut 1 base from V and 4 bases from J, with 11 bases between. There are 14 residues in the CDR3. The germline gives CDR1 SGHNT, CDR2 YYREEE (reference sequence).